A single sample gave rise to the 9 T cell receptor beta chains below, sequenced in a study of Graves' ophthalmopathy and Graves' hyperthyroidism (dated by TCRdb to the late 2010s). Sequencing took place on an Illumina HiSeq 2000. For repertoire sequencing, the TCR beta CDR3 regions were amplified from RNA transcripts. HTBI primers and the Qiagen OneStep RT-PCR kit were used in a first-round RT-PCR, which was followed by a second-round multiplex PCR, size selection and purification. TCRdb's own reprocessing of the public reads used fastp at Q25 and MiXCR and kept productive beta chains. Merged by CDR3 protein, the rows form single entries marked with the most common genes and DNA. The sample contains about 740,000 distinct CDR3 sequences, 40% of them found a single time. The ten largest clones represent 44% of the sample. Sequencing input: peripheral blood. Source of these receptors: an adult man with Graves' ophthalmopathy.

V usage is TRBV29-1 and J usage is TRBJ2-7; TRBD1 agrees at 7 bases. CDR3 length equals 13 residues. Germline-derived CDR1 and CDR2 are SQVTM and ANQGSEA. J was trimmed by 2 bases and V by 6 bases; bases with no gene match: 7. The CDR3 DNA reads TGCAGCGTGTCCCGGGACAGTACCTACGAGCAGTACTTC. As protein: CSVSRDSTYEQYF.

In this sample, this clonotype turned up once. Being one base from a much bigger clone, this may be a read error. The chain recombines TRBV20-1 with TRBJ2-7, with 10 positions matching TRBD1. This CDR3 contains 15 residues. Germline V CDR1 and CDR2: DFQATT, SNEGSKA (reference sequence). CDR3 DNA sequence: TGCAGTGCTAGACCTGGGGGGACAGGGGCCTACGAGCAGCACTTC. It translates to CSARPGGTGAYEQHF.

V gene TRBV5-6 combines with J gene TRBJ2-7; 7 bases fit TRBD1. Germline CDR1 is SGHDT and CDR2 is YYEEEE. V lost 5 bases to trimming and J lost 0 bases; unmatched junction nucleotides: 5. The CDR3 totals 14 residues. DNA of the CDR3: TGTGCCAGCAGTAAGGACAGGTCCTCCTACGAGCAGTACTTC. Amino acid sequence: CASSKDRSSYEQYF.

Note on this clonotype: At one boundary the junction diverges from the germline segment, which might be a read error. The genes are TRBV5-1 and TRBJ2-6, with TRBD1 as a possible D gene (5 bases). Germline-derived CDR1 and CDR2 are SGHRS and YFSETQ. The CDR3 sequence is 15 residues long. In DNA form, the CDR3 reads TGTGCCAGCAGTCCCCAAAGCTCTGGGGCCAACGTCCCGACTTTC. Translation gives CASSPQSSGANVPTF.

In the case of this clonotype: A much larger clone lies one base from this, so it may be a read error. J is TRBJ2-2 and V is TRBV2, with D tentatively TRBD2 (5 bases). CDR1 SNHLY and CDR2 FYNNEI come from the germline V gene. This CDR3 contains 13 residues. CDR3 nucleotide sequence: TGTGCCAGCAGTGAAGCGTGGGGAAGGGAGCTGCTTTTT. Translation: CASSEAWGRELLF.

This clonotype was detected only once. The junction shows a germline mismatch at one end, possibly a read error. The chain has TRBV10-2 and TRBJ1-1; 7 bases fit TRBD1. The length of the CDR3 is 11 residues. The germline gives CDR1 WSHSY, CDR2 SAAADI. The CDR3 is CADAGQSEAFF. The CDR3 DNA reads TGTGCCGACGCGGGACAGAGTGAAGCTTTCTTT.

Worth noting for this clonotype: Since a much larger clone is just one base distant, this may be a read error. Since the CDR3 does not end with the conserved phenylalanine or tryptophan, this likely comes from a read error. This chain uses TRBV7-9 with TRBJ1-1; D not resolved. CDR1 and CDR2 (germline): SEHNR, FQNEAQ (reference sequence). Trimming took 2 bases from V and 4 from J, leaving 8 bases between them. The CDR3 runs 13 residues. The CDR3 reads CASSLTRSTEAFL. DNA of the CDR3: TGTGCCAGCAGCTTAACGAGGAGCACTGAAGCTTTCCTT.

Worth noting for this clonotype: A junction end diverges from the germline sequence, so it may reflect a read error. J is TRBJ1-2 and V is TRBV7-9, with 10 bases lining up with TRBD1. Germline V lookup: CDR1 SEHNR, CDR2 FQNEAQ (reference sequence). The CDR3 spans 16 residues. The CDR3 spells CASSQLAGTGAYGYTF. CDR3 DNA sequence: TGCGCCAGCAGCCAGCTCGCCGGGACAGGGGCTTATGGCTACACCTTC.

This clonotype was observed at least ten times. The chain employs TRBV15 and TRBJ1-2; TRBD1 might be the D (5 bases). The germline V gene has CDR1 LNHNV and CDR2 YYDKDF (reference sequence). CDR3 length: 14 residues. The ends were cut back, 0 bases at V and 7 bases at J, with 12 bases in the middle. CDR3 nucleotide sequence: TGTGCCACCAGCAGAGATCGAGGGGTGGGTGGCTACACCTTC. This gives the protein CATSRDRGVGGYTF.